The text below deals with one TCR beta chain. This specimen belongs to a study of blood T cell repertoires in COVID-19. Sequenced by immunoSEQ multiplex PCR; TCRdb stores in-frame clones only, minus some. The repertoire holds some 85,000 clones, with 80% to 90% as singletons. Sequencing was performed on peripheral blood. This sequence was found in a man between 45 and 60 years old with acute or convalescent COVID-19.

The DNA for the CDR3 is TGTGCCAGCAGCTACCATCGGGACTCCCGAGGAGGGACCCAGTACTTC. Its translation is CASSYHRDSRGGTQYF. This chain connects TRBV5-4 to TRBJ2-5; possibly TRBD2 for D (6 bases). Germline-derived CDR1 and CDR2 are SGHNT and YYREEE (reference sequence). This CDR3 is built from 16 residues. The V end lost 3 bases, the J end lost 7 bases, and 22 bases lay between the germline ends.